This T cell receptor (beta chain) was captured by sequencing in a study of Ad26.COV2.S vaccination and SARS-CoV-2 variants (dated by TCRdb to the early 2020s). With regard to the full study: Donors in the vaccine arm were drawn from COV1001, a phase I-IIa trial of Ad26.COV2.S in healthy adults that was multicentre, randomized, double-blind and placebo-controlled. The specificity and breadth of SARS-CoV-2-reactive T cell receptors after Ad26.COV2.S vaccination were assessed by TCRbeta repertoire sequencing. Trial participants were randomized into five groups of five, in which low-dose or high-dose Ad26.COV2.S was given once or twice, or placebo was given on both occasions. Investigators remained blinded to trial group allocation during experiments and outcome assessment. Dosing of Ad26.COV2.S was intramuscular, at either 5x10^10 or 1x10^11 viral particles, delivered as one shot or as two shots spaced 56 days apart. A total of 32 samples were included in the TCR-sequenced set, comprising some 20 Ad26.COV2.S vaccine recipients, 5 placebo recipients and 8 SARS-CoV-2 convalescent individuals. General findings and caveats noted by the study authors: Spike-specific TCR breadth was higher in Ad26.COV2.S recipients than in placebo recipients (P = 0.0014). The authors noted that the TCR breadth and depth analyses may have underestimated total T cell responses. After vaccination, substantial breadth of spike-specific CD8+ and CD4+ T cell responses was reported. The study was not powered for comparison of responses between vaccine doses or regimens. Vaccine and placebo recipients had similar non-spike TCR breadth, a finding consistent with the vaccine containing only spike.

This sample's treatment or condition label indicates: around 19 received Ad26.COV2.S at low or high dose, single or two shots; 5 received placebo; per-sample allocation not given. Repertoires of vaccine and placebo recipients were sequenced from samples collected on day 63 after the first injection. Cohort 1b enrolled some 25 adults aged 18-55 years at a single site in Boston, USA, between 29 July and 7 August 2020. Ad26.COV2.S consisted of a replication-incompetent adenovirus type 26 vector by which a prefusion-stabilized SARS-CoV-2 spike protein from the original Wuhan strain was expressed. The immunoSEQ Assay was used to sequence TCRbeta CDR3 regions. After extraction, genomic DNA underwent amplification by bias-controlled multiplex PCR, followed by high-throughput sequencing. From the authors' description of their analysis: To quantify the absolute abundance of each unique TCRbeta CDR3 region, sequences were collapsed and filtered. Usable DNA was measured by amplifying reference genes present in all nucleated cells, and TCRbeta template counts were normalized to that usable DNA to estimate T cell fraction. Repertoire TCRs were annotated as SARS-CoV-2-specific by exact matching of V gene, CDR3 amino acid sequence and J gene to a known reactive TCR set. MIRA supplied the reference SARS-CoV-2 TCR set, which was filtered for enrichment in COVID-19-positive ImmuneCODE repertoires so that public or cross-reactive TCRs were removed. Drawing on the MIRA antigens, annotated TCRs were analysed further at the level of specific ORF or position within ORF. Breadth was defined as annotated unique rearrangements over total unique productive rearrangements; depth was the summed frequency of those rearrangements. TCR breadth was compared between groups using two-sided Wilcoxon rank-sum tests. The table comes from immuneACCESS by way of TCRdb, which keeps in-frame sequences with V and J called. Part of the clones is missing from these tables; in studies checked, under half for an unresolved V gene and the rest for unknown reasons. That table supplies the V and J calls and clone size; D and trimming were determined from the DNA. A total of approximately 300,000 clones appear in this sample, 85% of them only once. The ten largest clones take up 2% to 2.5% of the sample.

As for this clone: No antigen is known for it. There are no base qualities to consult, and no much larger clone falls within one base.

Based on the germline V gene (reference sequence), the CDR1 and CDR2 sequences are DFQATT and SNEGSKA. The CDR3 has 14 amino acids, counting the end cysteine and phenylalanine. Left in the record is the CDR3 DNA by itself, 42 bases read in frame from the first base. V is clipped by 3 bases and J by 8 bases, and the sequence between their germline boundaries is 19 bases long. The specimen comprised peripheral blood, sampled in a trial of Ad26.COV2.S vaccine versus placebo. Recombination joined TRBV20-1 with TRBJ1-2; the D gene cannot be named for sure. The TCR sequence derives from a person aged 18-60 years who received the Ad26.COV2.S COVID-19 vaccine or a placebo. The DNA sequence reads TGCAGTGCTAGTCCGCCCGGTCCTCAAAGAGGCTACACCTTC. This yields the protein CSASPPGPQRGYTF.